This T cell receptor beta chain was sequenced in a study of regulatory T cells in long-lasting Graves disease. Study details: Graves' cases, newly diagnosed, had used antithyroid drugs under 3 months.

This clonotype has just a few counts. Time point reported: newly diagnosed GD, antithyroid drugs for less than 3 months. PBMC-derived RNA was used for the TCR library. This CDR3 has 13 residues. CDR1 is GTSNPN and CDR2 is SVGIG in the germline V gene (reference sequence). Deletions cut 2 bases from V and 7 bases from J, with 11 bases between. HTBI primers from iRepertoire and Arm-PCR of CDR3 regions yielded the TCR beta libraries. TCRdb ran MiXCR on the multiplex PCR reads and lists one entry per CDR3 protein. The sample holds 550,000 to 700,000 distinct CDR3 sequences, 15% to 20% seen once. These same records also appear under a second study, on T cells in Graves' hyperthyroidism and ophthalmopathy. This second report adds: Lactation, pregnancy, other autoimmune disease or uncontrolled infection led to exclusion of patients. Most thyroid clonotypes that were expanded above 0.001 also turned up in blood.

Sequenced material: peripheral blood mononuclear cells (PBMCs), taken at new diagnosis, from a patient treated with antithyroid drugs. This clonotype was obtained from a man aged 18 to 30 with Graves disease. The J gene is TRBJ1-4, the V gene TRBV30, with D unclear. The CDR3 region is CAWSPPLLEKLFF. CDR3 in DNA: TGTGCCTGGAGTCCCCCTCTGCTTGAAAAACTGTTTTTT. Combining the CDR3 with reference TRBV30 and TRBJ1-4 gives the whole variable domain SQTIHQWPATLVQPVGSPLSLECTVEGTSNPNLYWYRQAAGRGLQLLFYSVGIGQISSEVPQNLSASRPQDRQFILSSKKLLLSDSGFYLCAWSPPLLEKLFFGSGTQLSVL.